The clone carrying this T cell receptor beta chain was counted at least ten times. The J segment lost 0 bases and the V segment lost 8 bases, leaving 6 bases of the junction unmatched. Per the germline V gene, CDR1 is SGHTA and CDR2 is FQGNSA. The CDR3 contains 15 residues. Both iRepertoire HTBI primers and Arm-PCR of CDR3 regions were used to build the TCR beta libraries. TCRdb analysed the multiplex PCR reads with MiXCR anew, one entry per CDR3 protein. The sample gives roughly 430,000 distinct CDR3 sequences, approximately 16% of which show up once; over 8.5% is in the top ten. The time point: newly diagnosed GD, antithyroid drugs for less than 3 months. TCR sequences were obtained from RNA taken from PBMCs. These data belong to a study of regulatory T cells in long-lasting Graves disease. The sample was also linked to a second study, of T cells in Graves' hyperthyroidism and ophthalmopathy.

The sample here was peripheral blood mononuclear cells (PBMCs), taken at new diagnosis, from a patient treated with antithyroid drugs. This TCR came from a woman in her 30s with Graves disease. The J gene is TRBJ1-5, the V gene TRBV7-2, with 8 bases matching TRBD1. The CDR3 here is CASAETGGSNQPQHF. In DNA form, the CDR3 reads TGTGCCAGCGCGGAAACAGGGGGTAGCAATCAGCCCCAGCATTTT.